This T cell receptor beta chain was recorded in a study of chemoradiotherapy in HPV16-positive cancers. Study observations and caveats: Candidate HPV-specific clones and E7-related TCR motifs grew in tumor during treatment. Functional assays defining HPV-specific T cells used only a couple of HPV16-positive patients.

Using immunoSEQ multiplex PCR, the repertoire was profiled, and TCRdb retains in-frame clones only, with some absent. The sample records 20,000 or so clones, around 88% being singletons. Germline loops: CDR1 MNHNY, CDR2 SVGAGI (reference sequence). Trimming shortened V by 0 bases and J by 0 bases, and 6 bases separated the two germline ends. The CDR3 covers 14 residues. Repeated repertoire sampling spanned the course of chemoradiotherapy. As regards this clone: As yet, its antigen is unknown.

The TCR sequence derives from a human donor with HPV-associated anogenital cancer. This rearrangement joins TRBV6-6 to TRBJ2-7; D gene unclear. This specimen was blood, taken from a patient who underwent chemoradiotherapy. CDR3 in amino acids: CASSYSRSSYEQYF. DNA for the CDR3: TGTGCCAGCAGTTACTCGAGGAGCTCCTACGAGCAGTACTTC.